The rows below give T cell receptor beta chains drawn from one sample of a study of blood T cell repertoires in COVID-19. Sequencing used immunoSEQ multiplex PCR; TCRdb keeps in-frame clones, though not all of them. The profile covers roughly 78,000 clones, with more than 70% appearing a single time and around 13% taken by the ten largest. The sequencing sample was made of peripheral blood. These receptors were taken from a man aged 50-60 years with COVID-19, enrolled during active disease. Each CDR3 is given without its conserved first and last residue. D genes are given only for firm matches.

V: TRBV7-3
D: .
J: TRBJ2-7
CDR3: ASSLSQGPSYEQY

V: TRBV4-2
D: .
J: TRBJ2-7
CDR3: ASSQVGSEEQY

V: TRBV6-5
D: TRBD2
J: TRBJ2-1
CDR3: ASSTLAGGNEQF

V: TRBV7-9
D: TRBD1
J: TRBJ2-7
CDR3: ASSPGTGGKEQY

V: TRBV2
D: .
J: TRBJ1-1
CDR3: ATFEGVGTEAF

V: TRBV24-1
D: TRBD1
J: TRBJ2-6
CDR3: ATSDAGQGAGGANVLT

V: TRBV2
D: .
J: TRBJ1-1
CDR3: ASSDRQAGRTEAF

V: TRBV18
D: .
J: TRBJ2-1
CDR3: ASSPGGNTYNEQF

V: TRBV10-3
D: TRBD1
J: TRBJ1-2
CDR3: AISDSGQGDLDGYT

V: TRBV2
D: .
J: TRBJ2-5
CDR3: ASSEGPLRQY

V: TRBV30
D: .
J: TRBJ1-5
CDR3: AWREKGGSNQPQH

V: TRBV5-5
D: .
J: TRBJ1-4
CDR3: ASSSTANEKLF

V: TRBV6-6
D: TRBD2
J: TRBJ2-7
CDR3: ASSYYGTSGNEQY

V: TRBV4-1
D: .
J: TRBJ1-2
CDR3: ASSQGGQSNYGYT

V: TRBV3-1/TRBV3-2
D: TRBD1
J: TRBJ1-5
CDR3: ASSQTGGFQPQH

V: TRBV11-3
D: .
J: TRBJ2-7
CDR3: ASSRSETDTSYEQY

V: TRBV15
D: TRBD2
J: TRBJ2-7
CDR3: ATSRDAASGYEQY

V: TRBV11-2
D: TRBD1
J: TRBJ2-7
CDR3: ASSWGQGLSSSYEQY

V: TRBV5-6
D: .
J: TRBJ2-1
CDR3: ASSSFDRPNEQF

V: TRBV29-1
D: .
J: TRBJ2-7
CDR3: SVAAVNPGEQY

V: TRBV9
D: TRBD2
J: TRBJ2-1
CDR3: ASSGLAGGRGEQF

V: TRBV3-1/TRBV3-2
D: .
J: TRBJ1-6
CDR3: ASSQEFTGVSPLH

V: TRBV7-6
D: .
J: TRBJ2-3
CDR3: ASSLARTDTQY

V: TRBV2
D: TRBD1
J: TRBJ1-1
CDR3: ASTDRTGLRAF

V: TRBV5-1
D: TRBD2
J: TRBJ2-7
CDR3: ASRGTSGSIHEQY

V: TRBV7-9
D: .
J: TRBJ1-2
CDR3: ASSLGPRQAGYT

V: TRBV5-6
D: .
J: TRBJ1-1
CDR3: ASSPPYRKQNTEAF

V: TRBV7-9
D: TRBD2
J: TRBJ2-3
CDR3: ASSWLAESTDTQY

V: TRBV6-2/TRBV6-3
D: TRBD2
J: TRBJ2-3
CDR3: ASSGFSGRPSTDTQY

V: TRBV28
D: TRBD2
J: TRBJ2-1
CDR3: ASSVLAGGNNEQF

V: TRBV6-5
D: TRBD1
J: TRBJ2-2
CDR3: ASSRQGANTGELF

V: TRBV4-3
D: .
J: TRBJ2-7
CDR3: ASSQANSLEQY